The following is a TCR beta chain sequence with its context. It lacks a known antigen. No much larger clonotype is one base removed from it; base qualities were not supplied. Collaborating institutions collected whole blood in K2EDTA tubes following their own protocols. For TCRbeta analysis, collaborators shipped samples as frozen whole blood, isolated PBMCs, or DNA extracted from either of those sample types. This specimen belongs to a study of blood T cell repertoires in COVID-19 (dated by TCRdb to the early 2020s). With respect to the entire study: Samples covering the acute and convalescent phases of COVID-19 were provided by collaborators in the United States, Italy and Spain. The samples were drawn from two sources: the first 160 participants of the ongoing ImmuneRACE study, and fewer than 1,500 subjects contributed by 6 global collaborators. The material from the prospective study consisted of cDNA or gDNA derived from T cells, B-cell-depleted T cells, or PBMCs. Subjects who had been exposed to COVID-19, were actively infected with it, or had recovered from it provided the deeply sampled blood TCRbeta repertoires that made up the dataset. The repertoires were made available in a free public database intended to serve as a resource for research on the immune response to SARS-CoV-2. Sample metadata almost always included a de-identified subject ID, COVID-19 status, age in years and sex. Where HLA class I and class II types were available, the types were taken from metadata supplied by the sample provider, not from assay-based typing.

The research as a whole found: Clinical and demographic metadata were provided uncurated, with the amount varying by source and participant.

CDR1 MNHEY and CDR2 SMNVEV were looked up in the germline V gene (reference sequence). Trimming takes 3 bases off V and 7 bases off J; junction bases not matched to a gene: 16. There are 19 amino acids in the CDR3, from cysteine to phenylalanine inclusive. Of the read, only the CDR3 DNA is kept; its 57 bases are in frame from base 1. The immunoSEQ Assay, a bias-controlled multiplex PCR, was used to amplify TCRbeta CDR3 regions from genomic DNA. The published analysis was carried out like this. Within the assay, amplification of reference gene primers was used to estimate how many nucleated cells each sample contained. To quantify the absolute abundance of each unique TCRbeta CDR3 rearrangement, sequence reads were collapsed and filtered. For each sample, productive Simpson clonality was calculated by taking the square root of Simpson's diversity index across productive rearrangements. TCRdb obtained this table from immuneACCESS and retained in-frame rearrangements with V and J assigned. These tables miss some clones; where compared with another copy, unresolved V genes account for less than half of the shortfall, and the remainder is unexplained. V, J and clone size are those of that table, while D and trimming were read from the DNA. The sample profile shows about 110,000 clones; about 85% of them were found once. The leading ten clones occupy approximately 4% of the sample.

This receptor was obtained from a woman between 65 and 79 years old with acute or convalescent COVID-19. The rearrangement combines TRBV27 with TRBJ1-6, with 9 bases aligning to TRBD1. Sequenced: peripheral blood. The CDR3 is CASSLTPGQGSVRNSPLHF. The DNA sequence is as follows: TGTGCCAGCAGTTTGACCCCGGGACAGGGAAGCGTAAGGAATTCACCCCTCCACTTT.